This entry features one T cell receptor beta chain sequence. The antigen remains undetermined. Per germline, CDR1 MNHEY and CDR2 SMNVEV (reference sequence). This CDR3 is 13 amino acids long. Between the trimmed V and J ends, which lost 6 bases and 4 bases, there was a span of 12 bases. The data derive from a study of cytomegalovirus exposure and HLA in healthy donors. The PCR employed 60 Vbeta primers together with 13 Jbeta primers. Repertoires were generated with immunoSEQ multiplex PCR, while TCRdb's copy carries only in-frame clones and drops some. The sample includes about 140,000 clones, 80% to 85% of them seen just once. Broader study findings: The study carried out a later analysis of TCR beta sequences. It associated about 15,000 of them with specific HLA alleles at a false discovery rate of 0.05.

The receptor comes from a female donor in good health and CMV-seronegative. The sample taken for sequencing was PBMCs. V and J are TRBV27 and TRBJ1-1; D is perhaps TRBD1 (6 bases). CDR3 residues: CASSNREGTEAFF. The CDR3 region has the DNA TGTGCCAGCAGCAACAGGGAGGGCACTGAAGCTTTCTTT.